This entry lists 18 T cell receptor beta chains sequenced from one sample in a study of blood T cell repertoires in COVID-19. Sequencing was performed with immunoSEQ multiplex PCR; in TCRdb, only in-frame clones are kept and a portion is missing. The table has some 250,000 clones, about four fifths seen once; the top ten hold more than 6.5%. The sample taken for sequencing was peripheral blood. The source is a man aged 40-55 years with active or convalescent COVID-19.

The chain carries TRBV2 and TRBJ1-4; no firm D call. Germline CDR1 and CDR2: SNHLY and FYNNEI. Trimming removed 7 bases from V and 2 bases from J, with 14 bases in between. CDR3 length: 15 residues. CDR3: CASTPEALTNEKLFF. In DNA, the CDR3 is TGTGCCAGCACCCCGGAGGCCCTCACTAATGAAAAACTGTTTTTT.

The rearrangement uses TRBV19 and TRBJ1-1; the D gene is possibly TRBD1 (5 bases). Trimming cost V 6 bases and J 4 bases, with 15 bases left between them. The CDR3 loop spans 14 amino acids. The germline CDR1 and CDR2 sequences are LNHDA and SQIVND (reference sequence). The CDR3 DNA is TGTGCCAGTAGCAGGTTGGAGGGGTCCACTGAAGCTTTCTTT. Encoded protein: CASSRLEGSTEAFF.

This clone has just one count. The chain uses TRBV6-1 and TRBJ1-1; D uncertain. Trimming pared 5 bases from V and 5 bases from J, leaving 18 bases between. Germline V gene data show CDR1 as MNHNS and CDR2 as SASEGT. The CDR3 extends over 15 amino acids. The CDR3 protein is CASSTSGGSGTEAFF. The CDR3 DNA reads TGTGCCAGCAGTACCAGCGGAGGATCCGGAACTGAAGCTTTCTTT.

The chain uses TRBV18 and TRBJ2-1; 9 nucleotides match TRBD2. V lost 0 bases, J lost 0 bases, and 9 bases stayed unmatched. The CDR3 contains 19 residues. In germline, CDR1 is KGHSH, CDR2 LQKENI. This CDR3 reads CASSPPGGGSGSSYNEQFF. The CDR3 coding sequence is TGTGCCAGCTCACCACCGGGTGGTGGTAGCGGGAGCTCCTACAATGAGCAGTTCTTC. Together with reference TRBV18 and TRBJ2-1, the CDR3 gives the full variable domain: NAGVMQNPRHLVRRRGQEARLRCSPMKGHSHVYWYRQLPEEGLKFMVYLQKENIIDESGMPKERFSAEFPKEGPSILRIQQVVRGDSAAYFCASSPPGGGSGSSYNEQFFGPGTRLTVL.

The genes are TRBV28 and TRBJ1-3; possible D gene TRBD1, 5 bases. V lost 6 bases to trimming and J lost 4 bases, with 22 bases between them. There are 17 residues in the CDR3. The germline gives CDR1 MDHEN, CDR2 SYDVKM. In nucleotides, the CDR3 is TGTGCCAGCAGACCTTGGCAGGACATCCAACAGGGAAACACCATATATTTT. It codes for CASRPWQDIQQGNTIYF.

This clone occurred once. V is TRBV13 and J is TRBJ2-2; TRBD2 matches at 11 bases. The V segment lost 5 bases and the J segment 5 bases; nucleotides outside the gene matches: 19. Per the germline V gene, CDR1 is PRHDT and CDR2 is FYEKMQ (reference sequence). This CDR3 is 20 amino acids long. Written as DNA, the CDR3 is TGTGCCAGCAGCCCTTCCTCATTCTTTAGCGGGAGGGCCTCTACCGGGGAGCTGTTTTTT. Protein product: CASSPSSFFSGRASTGELFF.

This clone was counted many times. The V and J genes are TRBV19 and TRBJ2-5, with D possibly being TRBD1 (7 bases). CDR1 and CDR2 from the germline V gene are LNHDA and SQIVND (reference sequence). The CDR3 has 14 residues. Trimming took off 10 bases at V and 1 base at J, with 16 bases between the two ends. The chain's CDR3 is CATTRGDSQETQYF. The CDR3 DNA sequence: TGTGCCACAACCCGCGGGGACAGCCAAGAGACCCAGTACTTC.

The chain combines TRBV3-1 (or the pseudogene TRBV3-2) with TRBJ2-3; no firm D call. Trimming removed 1 base from V and 0 bases from J, with 8 bases in between. In germline, CDR1 is LGHDT, CDR2 YNNKEL (reference sequence). The length of the CDR3 is 15 residues. For the CDR3, the DNA is TGTGCCAGCAGCCAAGGACACCTGAGCACAGATACGCAGTATTTT. Protein product: CASSQGHLSTDTQYF.

This clone has just one count. The rearrangement links TRBV30 to TRBJ1-1; TRBD1 agrees at 9 bases. Germline V gene lookup returns CDR1 GTSNPN and CDR2 SVGIG (reference sequence). This CDR3 has 13 amino acids. Trimming cost V 3 bases and J 4 bases; bases outside gene matches: 3. In DNA, the CDR3 is TGTGCCTGGAGACAGGGGGCGGTCACTGAAGCTTTCTTT. It translates to CAWRQGAVTEAFF.

The chain couples TRBV5-5 to TRBJ2-7, with 12 bases lining up with TRBD2. Trimming took 4 bases from V and 6 from J; bases not matched to a gene: 8. CDR1 SGHKS and CDR2 YYEKEE come from the germline V gene (reference sequence). The CDR3 spans 15 residues. The CDR3 here is CASSTTSGGPLEQYF. The CDR3 bases are TGTGCCAGCAGCACGACTAGCGGGGGACCTCTCGAGCAGTACTTC.

V gene TRBV4-1 combines with J gene TRBJ1-6; D might be TRBD1 (6 bases). Germline-derived CDR1 and CDR2 are MGHRA and YSYEKL. The CDR3 extends over 17 amino acids. The V and J ends lost 0 bases and 10 bases respectively, with 19 bases between them. The CDR3 sequence is CASSQDIYQGSKSPLHF. CDR3 bases: TGCGCCAGCAGCCAAGATATATATCAGGGGTCAAAATCACCCCTCCACTTT.

The V call is TRBV11-2, the J call TRBJ1-3; 9 bases agree with TRBD1. V was clipped by 5 bases and J by 2 bases; unmatched bases: 4. This CDR3 spans 15 amino acids. CDR1 and CDR2 from the germline V gene are SGHAT and FQNNGV. The CDR3 DNA is TGTGCCAGCAGCACCCGGACAGGGGCTGGAAACACCATATATTTT. Encoded protein: CASSTRTGAGNTIYF.

The rearrangement joins TRBV18 to TRBJ2-1; 7 positions match TRBD2. There are 15 residues in the CDR3. The germline V gene encodes CDR1 KGHSH and CDR2 LQKENI. The J segment lost 0 bases and the V segment lost 5 bases, leaving 4 bases of the junction unmatched. The DNA for the CDR3 is TGTGCCAGCTCATCGCGGGAGAACTCCTACAATGAGCAGTTCTTC. The encoded protein is CASSSRENSYNEQFF.

The chain uses TRBV30 and TRBJ2-2, with 7 bases identical to TRBD1. J gave up 4 bases and V 4 bases, and 6 bases lay outside the gene matches. Germline CDR1 reads GTSNPN; CDR2 reads SVGIG (reference sequence). The CDR3 extends over 14 amino acids. The CDR3 reads CAWIRQGITGELFF. As DNA, the CDR3 is TGTGCCTGGATAAGACAGGGCATCACCGGGGAGCTGTTTTTT.

The chain couples TRBV19 to TRBJ1-4; TRBD1 matches 7 bases. The germline V gene has CDR1 LNHDA and CDR2 SQIVND (reference sequence). This CDR3 spans 15 amino acids. The J segment lost 6 bases and the V segment lost 2 bases, leaving 6 bases of the junction unmatched. The CDR3 is CASSILGQGDEKLFF. The CDR3 coding sequence is TGTGCCAGTAGTATACTTGGGCAGGGGGATGAAAAACTGTTTTTT.

This clone was seen repeatedly, ten times or more. This chain joins TRBV7-9 and TRBJ1-2, with a possible D match to TRBD1 (6 bases). The CDR3 totals 15 residues. Germline V CDR1 and CDR2: SEHNR, FQNEAQ (reference sequence). V lost 5 bases and J 5 bases, leaving 18 bases between the germline ends. Here the CDR3 DNA reads TGTGCCAGCAGCGCGTCAACAGGGAAGAGTTATGGCTACACCTTC. It is translated as CASSASTGKSYGYTF.

A single count supports this clone. The chain links TRBV10-3 to TRBJ2-6; D is unresolved. The ends were cut back, 3 bases at V and 0 bases at J, with 6 bases in the middle. CDR1 is ENHRY and CDR2 is SYGVKD in the germline V gene. CDR3 size: 15 residues. CDR3 nucleotide sequence: TGTGCCATCAGTGATCGTTCCTCTGGGGCCAACGTCCTGACTTTC. This codes for CAISDRSSGANVLTF.

This chain uses TRBV7-2 with TRBJ1-2, with 8 bases aligning to TRBD1. CDR3 length equals 17 residues. Germline loops: CDR1 SGHTA, CDR2 FQGNSA. J lost 3 bases, V lost 1 base, and 10 bases had no gene match. This CDR3 reads CASSLGAGGQDHYGYTF. CDR3 coding DNA: TGTGCCAGCAGCTTAGGGGCAGGGGGCCAAGATCACTATGGCTACACCTTC. Full variable domain (rest looked up from reference TRBV7-2 and TRBJ1-2): GAGVSQSPSNKVTEKGKDVELRCDPISGHTALYWYRQSLGQGLEFLIYFQGNSAPDKSGLPSDRFSAERTGGSVSTLTIQRTQQEDSAVYLCASSLGAGGQDHYGYTFGSGTRLTVV.